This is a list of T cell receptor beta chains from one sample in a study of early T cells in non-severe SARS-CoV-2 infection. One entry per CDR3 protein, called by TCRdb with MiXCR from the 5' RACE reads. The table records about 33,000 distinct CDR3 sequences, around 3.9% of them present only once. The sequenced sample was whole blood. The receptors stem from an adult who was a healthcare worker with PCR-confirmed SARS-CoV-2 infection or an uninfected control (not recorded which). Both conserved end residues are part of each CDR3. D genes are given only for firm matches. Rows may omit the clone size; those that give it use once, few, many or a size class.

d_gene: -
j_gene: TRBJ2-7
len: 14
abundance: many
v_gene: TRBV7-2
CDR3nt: TGTGCCAGCGCCCCCAACGGTGGCTCCTACGAGCAGTACTTC
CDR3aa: CASAPNGGSYEQYF

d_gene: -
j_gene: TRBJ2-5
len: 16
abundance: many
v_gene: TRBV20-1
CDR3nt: TGCAGTGCTAGAGATTTCGGGGATACCTCCCAAGAGACCCAGTACTTC
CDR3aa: CSARDFGDTSQETQYF

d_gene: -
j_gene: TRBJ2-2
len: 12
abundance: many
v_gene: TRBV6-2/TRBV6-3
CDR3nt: TGTGCCAGCAGAAGGAGTCCCGGGGAGCTGTTTTTT
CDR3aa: CASRRSPGELFF

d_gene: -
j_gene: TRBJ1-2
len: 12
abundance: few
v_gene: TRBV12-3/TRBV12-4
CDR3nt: TGTGCCAGCAGTTTAGCAGGGAATGGCTACACCTTC
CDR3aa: CASSLAGNGYTF

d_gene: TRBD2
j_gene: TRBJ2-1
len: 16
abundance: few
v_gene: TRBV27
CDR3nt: TGTGCCAGCAGTTTATCGGGGCTAGCGGGATACAATGAGCAGTTCTTC
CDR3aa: CASSLSGLAGYNEQFF

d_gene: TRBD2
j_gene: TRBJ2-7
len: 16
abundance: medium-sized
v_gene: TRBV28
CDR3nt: TGTGCCAGCAGCACCGTGGGGCAGCGGGGGTTTTACGAGCAGTACTTC
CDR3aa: CASSTVGQRGFYEQYF

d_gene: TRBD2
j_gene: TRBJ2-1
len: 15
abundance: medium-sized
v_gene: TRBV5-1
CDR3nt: TGCGCCAGCAGCACGTCGGGAGGGCGGTACAATGAGCAGTTCTTC
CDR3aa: CASSTSGGRYNEQFF

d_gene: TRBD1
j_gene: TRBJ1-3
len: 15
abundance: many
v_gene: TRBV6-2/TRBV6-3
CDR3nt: TGTGCCAGCAGATTCGGACAGGTCCCGGGAAACACCATATATTTT
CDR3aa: CASRFGQVPGNTIYF

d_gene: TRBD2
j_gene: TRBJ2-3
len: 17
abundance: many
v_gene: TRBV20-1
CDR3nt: TGCAGTGCTAGAGGTTGGCCGACTAGCTCTAGCACAGATACGCAGTATTTT
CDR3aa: CSARGWPTSSSTDTQYF

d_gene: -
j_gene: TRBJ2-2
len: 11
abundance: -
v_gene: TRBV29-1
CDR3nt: TGCAGCGTTAGTAGAGGCGGGGAGCTGTTTTTT
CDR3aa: CSVSRGGELFF

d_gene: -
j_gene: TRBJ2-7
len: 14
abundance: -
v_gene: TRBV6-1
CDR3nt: TGTGCCAGCATTACCTTTGACCGATCCTACGAGCAGTACTTC
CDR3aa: CASITFDRSYEQYF

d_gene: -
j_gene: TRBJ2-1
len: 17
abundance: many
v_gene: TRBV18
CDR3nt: TGTGCCAGCTCACCACCGTCGCTACGGGGCAACCACAATGAGCAGTTCTTC
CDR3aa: CASSPPSLRGNHNEQFF

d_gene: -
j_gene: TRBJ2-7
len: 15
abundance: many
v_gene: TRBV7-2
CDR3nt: TGTGCCAGCAGCTTCGGGGCCCTCAACTCCTACGAGCAGTACTTC
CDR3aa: CASSFGALNSYEQYF

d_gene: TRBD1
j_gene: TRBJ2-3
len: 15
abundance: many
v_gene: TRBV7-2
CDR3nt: TGTGCCAGCAGCGCTGGACAGGTTCGGACAGATACGCAGTATTTT
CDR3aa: CASSAGQVRTDTQYF

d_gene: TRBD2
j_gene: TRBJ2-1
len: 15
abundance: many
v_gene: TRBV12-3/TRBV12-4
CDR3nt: TGTGCCAGCAGTTTAGCGATAGCGGGAGTGGGTGAGCAGTTCTTC
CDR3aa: CASSLAIAGVGEQFF

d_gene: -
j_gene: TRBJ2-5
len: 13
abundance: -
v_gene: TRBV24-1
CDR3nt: TGTGCCACCGGGGGGACACCCCAAGAGACCCAGTACTTC
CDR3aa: CATGGTPQETQYF

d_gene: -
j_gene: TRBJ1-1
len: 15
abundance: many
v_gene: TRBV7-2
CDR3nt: TGTGCCAGCAGCTTAGAGGGTGTGGGGGCTGACGAAGCTTTCTTT
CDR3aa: CASSLEGVGADEAFF

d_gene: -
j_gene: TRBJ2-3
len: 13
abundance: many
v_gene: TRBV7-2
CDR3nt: TGTGCCAGCAGCTTAATGGGGTCCTCTGCGCAGTATTTT
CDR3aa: CASSLMGSSAQYF

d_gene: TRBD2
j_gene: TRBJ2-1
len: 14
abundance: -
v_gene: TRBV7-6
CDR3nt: TGTGCCAGCAGCTTAGGACTAGCGGGGAATGAGCAGTTCTTC
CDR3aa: CASSLGLAGNEQFF

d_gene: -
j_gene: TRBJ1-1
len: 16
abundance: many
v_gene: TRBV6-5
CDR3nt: TGTGCCAGCAGGACCGCCGGGGGGCTTGAGAACACTGAAGCTTTCTTT
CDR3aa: CASRTAGGLENTEAFF

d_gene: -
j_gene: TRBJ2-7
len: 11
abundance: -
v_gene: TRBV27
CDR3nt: TGTGCCAGCAGGAAAAACTACGAGCAGTACTTC
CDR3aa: CASRKNYEQYF

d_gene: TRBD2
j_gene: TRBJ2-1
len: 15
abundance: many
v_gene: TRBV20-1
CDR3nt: TGCAGTGCTTTAAATCTAGCGGGAAGGTTCAATGAGCAGTTCTTC
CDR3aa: CSALNLAGRFNEQFF

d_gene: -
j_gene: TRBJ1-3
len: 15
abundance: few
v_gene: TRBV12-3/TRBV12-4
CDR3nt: TGTGCCAGCAGTTTCGGACCCAGCTCTGGAAACACCATATATTTT
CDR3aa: CASSFGPSSGNTIYF

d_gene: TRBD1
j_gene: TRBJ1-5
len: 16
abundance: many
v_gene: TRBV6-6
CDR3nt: TGTGCCAGCTATACTCCCGACAGGGGTGGCAATCAGCCCCAGCATTTT
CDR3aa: CASYTPDRGGNQPQHF

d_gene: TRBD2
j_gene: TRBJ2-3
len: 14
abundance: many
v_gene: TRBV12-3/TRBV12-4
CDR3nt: TGTGCCAGCAGAAATAGCGGGAGGGGAGATACGCAGTATTTT
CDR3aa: CASRNSGRGDTQYF

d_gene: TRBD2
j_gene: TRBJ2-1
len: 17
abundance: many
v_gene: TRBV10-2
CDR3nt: TGCGCCAGCAACCTGGGATACGGGAGGAGCTCCTACAATGAGCAGTTCTTC
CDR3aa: CASNLGYGRSSYNEQFF

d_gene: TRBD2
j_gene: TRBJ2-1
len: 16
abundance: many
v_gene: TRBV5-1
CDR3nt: TGCGCCAGCAGCTTAGCAGGGACTACTTCCTACAATGAGCAGTTCTTC
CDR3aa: CASSLAGTTSYNEQFF

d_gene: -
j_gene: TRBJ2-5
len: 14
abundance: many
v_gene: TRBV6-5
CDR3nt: TGTGCCAGCAGTTACTCAGGCGGGGGCGAGACCCAGTACTTC
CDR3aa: CASSYSGGGETQYF

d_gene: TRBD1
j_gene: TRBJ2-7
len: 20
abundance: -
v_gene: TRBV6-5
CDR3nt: TGTGCCAGCAGTTACCCCACACGCGGACAGGGCGAGGTGGGGCACTACGAGCAGTACTTC
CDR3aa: CASSYPTRGQGEVGHYEQYF

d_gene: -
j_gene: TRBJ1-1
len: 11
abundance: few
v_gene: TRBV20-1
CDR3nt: TGCAGTGAGTTCAGGAGCCCTGAAGCTTTCTTT
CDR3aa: CSEFRSPEAFF

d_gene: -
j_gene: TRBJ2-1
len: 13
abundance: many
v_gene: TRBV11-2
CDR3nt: TGTGCCAGCAGCACGTCCCTCTCTAATGAGCAGTTCTTC
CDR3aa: CASSTSLSNEQFF

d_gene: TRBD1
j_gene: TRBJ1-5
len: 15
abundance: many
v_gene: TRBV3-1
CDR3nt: TGTGCCAGCAGCCCAGGCACCGGGACAGGGGAGGCCCAGCATTTT
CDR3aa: CASSPGTGTGEAQHF

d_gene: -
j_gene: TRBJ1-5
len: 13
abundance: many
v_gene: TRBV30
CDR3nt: TGTGCCTGGAGTACAGGGACCAGGCAGCCCCAGCATTTT
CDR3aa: CAWSTGTRQPQHF

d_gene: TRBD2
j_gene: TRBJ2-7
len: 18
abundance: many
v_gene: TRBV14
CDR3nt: TGTGCCAGATGTACCGGGACTAGCGTAAACTACGGCTCCTACGAGCAGTACTTC
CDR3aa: CARCTGTSVNYGSYEQYF

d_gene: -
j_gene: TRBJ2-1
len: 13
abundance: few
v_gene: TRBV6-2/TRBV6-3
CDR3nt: TGTGCCAGCAGTAGAGGACAGTACAATGAGCAGTTCTTC
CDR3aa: CASSRGQYNEQFF

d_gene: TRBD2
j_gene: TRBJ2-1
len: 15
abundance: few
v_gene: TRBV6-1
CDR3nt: TGTGCCAGCTACGCGCGGGAGTGGTCCTACAATGAGCAGTTCTTC
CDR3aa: CASYAREWSYNEQFF

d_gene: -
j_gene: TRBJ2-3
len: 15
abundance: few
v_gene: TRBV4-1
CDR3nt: TGCGCCAGCAGCCAAGAGAGCGCCAGCACAGATACGCAGTATTTT
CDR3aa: CASSQESASTDTQYF

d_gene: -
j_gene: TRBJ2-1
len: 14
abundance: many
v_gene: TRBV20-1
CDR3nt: TGCAGTGCTGAAGACAGCCGCTCCTACAATGAGCAGTTCTTC
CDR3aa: CSAEDSRSYNEQFF

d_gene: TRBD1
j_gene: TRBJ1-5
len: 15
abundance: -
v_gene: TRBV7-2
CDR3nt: TGTGCCAGCAGCCCGGACAGGTCGGGCAATCAGCCCCAGCATTTT
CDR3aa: CASSPDRSGNQPQHF

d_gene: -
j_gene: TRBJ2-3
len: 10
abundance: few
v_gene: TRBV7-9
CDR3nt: TGTGCCGGGTCCACAGATACGCAGTATTTT
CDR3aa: CAGSTDTQYF

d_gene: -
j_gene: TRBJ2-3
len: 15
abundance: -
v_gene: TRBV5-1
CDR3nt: TGCGCCAGCAGCTTGGGGACAGGGAGGGCAGATACGCAGTATTTT
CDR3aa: CASSLGTGRADTQYF

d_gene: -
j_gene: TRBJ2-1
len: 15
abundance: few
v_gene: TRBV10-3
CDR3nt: TGTGCCATCACTCAGGGGGGTAGCTCCTACAATGAGCAGTTCTTC
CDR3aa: CAITQGGSSYNEQFF

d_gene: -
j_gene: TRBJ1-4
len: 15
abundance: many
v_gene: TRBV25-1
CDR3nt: TGTGCCAGCAGTGCCCCAGGAAGAACTAATGAAAAACTGTTTTTT
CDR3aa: CASSAPGRTNEKLFF

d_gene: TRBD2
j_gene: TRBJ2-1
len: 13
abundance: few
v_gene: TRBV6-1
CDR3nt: TGTGCCAGCAGACGACTAGCGGATGAAGAGCAGTTCTTC
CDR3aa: CASRRLADEEQFF

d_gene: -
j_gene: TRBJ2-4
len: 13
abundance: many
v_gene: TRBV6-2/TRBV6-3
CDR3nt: TGTGCCAGCAACAGACAGGGCGGGGACATTCAGTACTTC
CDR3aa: CASNRQGGDIQYF